The sequence of this T cell receptor beta chain was determined in a study of early T cells in non-severe SARS-CoV-2 infection. The V end was cut by 3 bases, the J end by 2 bases, with 11 bases between. Germline V gene data show CDR1 as LNHDA and CDR2 as SQIVND (reference sequence). The CDR3 is 14 residues long. This clonotype was seen a handful of times. Attachment of unique molecular identifiers was made to individual cDNA molecules. TCRdb re-derived calls from the 5' RACE reads in MiXCR, one entry per CDR3 protein. The repertoire holds some 96,000 distinct CDR3 sequences, with 9.5% to 12% as singletons.

The sample consisted of whole blood, taken at baseline. The chain links TRBV19 to TRBJ2-7; D gene unclear. This clonotype was obtained from an adult who was a healthcare worker with PCR-confirmed SARS-CoV-2 infection or an uninfected control (not recorded which). The chain's CDR3 is CASSITSTPYEQYF. CDR3 DNA: TGTGCCAGTAGTATTACATCTACCCCCTACGAGCAGTACTTC.